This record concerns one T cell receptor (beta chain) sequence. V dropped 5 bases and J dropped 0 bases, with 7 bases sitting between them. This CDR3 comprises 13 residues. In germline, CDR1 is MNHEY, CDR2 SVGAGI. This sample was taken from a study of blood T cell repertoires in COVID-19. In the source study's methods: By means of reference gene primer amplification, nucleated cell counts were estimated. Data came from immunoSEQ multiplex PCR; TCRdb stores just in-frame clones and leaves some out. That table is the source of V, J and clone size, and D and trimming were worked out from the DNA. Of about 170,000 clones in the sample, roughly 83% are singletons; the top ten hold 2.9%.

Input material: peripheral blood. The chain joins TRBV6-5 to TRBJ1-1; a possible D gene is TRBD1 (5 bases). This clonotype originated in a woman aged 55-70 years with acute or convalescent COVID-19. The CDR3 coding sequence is TGTGCCAGCAGTCACAGGATGAACACTGAAGCTTTCTTT. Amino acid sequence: CASSHRMNTEAFF.